This record concerns one T cell receptor beta chain sequence. This clonotype was recorded only once. Its antigen is currently not known. No much larger clonotype is one base removed from it; base qualities were not supplied. One read represents weak support. The sample originates from a study of CD8 T cells in Susac syndrome (dated by TCRdb to between 2017 and 2020). Regarding the study in general: Among the Susac syndrome patients who were sequenced, clinically active disease was present in six and clinical remission was observed in fewer than 10. Susac syndrome patients were therapy-naive, on corticosteroids (some also receiving IVIg), or on IVIg alone at blood withdrawal. Whether CD8+ T cell activation and differentiation in Susac syndrome was antigen driven was tested using repertoire sequencing. CD8+ T cell repertoire clonality was compared between about a dozen healthy donors, approximately 14 Susac syndrome patients and around 15 multiple sclerosis patients.

Per the germline V gene (reference sequence), DFQATT is the CDR1 and SNEGSKA is the CDR2. From its cysteine to its phenylalanine, the CDR3 spans 13 amino acids. Here the CDR3 DNA is all that survives: 39 bases in frame from base 1. The junction shows trimming of 6 bases on V and 1 base on J, plus 10 bases between the germline ends. RNA was extracted with the RNeasy kit and about 0.5 to 1 ug was reverse transcribed using random hexamers. The immunoSEQ multiplex PCR assay, covering 54 Vbeta and 13 Jbeta segments, was used to amplify TCR beta CDR3 regions. PCR amplification bias was corrected by using a synthetic template baseline for primer optimization and computational correction. The authors' pipeline ran thus. Reads were assigned to V, D and J genes according to IMGT and analyzed in immunoSEQ Analyzer, with only productive sequences retained. Clonality was computed as one minus Shannon entropy normalized by log2 of the number of productive unique sequences. For each patient and control, public and private clones were evaluated within the 100 most prevalent clones. Susac-specific clones were defined as absent from healthy and MS cohorts, around 970 published viral clones and other ImmuneACCESS disease sequences. TCRdb reworked the public reads: Q25 trimming with fastp, MiXCR clone assembly, productive beta chains retained. CDR3 protein sequences are deduplicated, and each keeps its most common genes and DNA. The V and J calls and clone size are TCRdb's, not the authors'. The sample table lists 200,000 or so distinct CDR3 sequences, roughly 94% of them with a count of one. The top ten clonotypes cover approximately 0.16% of the sample.

Peripheral blood CD8+ and CD4+ T cells from healthy donors, Susac syndrome patients and multiple sclerosis patients were profiled using high-throughput TCR beta sequencing. The Susac syndrome patients fulfilled recently defined diagnostic criteria for definite or probable disease. Bulk CD8+ and CD4+ T cells were purified magnetically by negative isolation, whereas CD8+ TEMRA cells were enriched by FACS. Blood was collected in EDTA tubes and processed within 24 hours, with PBMCs isolated through density gradient centrifugation. PBMCs intended for TCR sequencing were cryopreserved in liquid nitrogen and thawed later in a water bath at 37 degrees C. The sorted or isolated CD4+, CD8+ and CD8+ TEMRA cells had a purity of 90% or higher. Results and caveats for the whole study, not just this receptor: Clonal expansion was observed in Susac syndrome CD8+ repertoires, with the highest expansion in CD8+ TEMRA cells and greater expansion in clinically active than in remitting patients. Looking at Susac-specific public clones, the researchers identified under 20 in the total CD8+ repertoire and several in the CD8+ TEMRA repertoire. The TCR sequencing and HLA analysis was acknowledged to have included a relatively small number of individuals.

Sequences were obtained from CD8+ T cells from PBMCs. The sequence links TRBV20-1 to TRBJ1-5; the D gene remains uncertain. The origin of this receptor is a human donor with Susac syndrome. CDR3 region: CSAKWLSNQPQHF. The sequence in DNA is TGCAGTGCCAAATGGCTCAGCAATCAGCCCCAGCATTTT.